This T cell receptor beta chain was observed in a study of cytomegalovirus exposure and HLA in healthy donors. Study-level results: There were some public TCRs occurring in many donors, but most TCR sequences were rare.

As to this clone: The target antigen is unknown.

V was pared by 1 base and J by 0 bases, with 9 bases between. This CDR3 has 15 amino acids. CDR1 is MGHRA, CDR2 YSYEKL, per germline. Libraries were prepared by immunoSEQ multiplex PCR; TCRdb keeps only in-frame clonotypes and omits some of them. The table lists about 140,000 clones, 84% of them singletons. The rearrangement uses TRBV4-1 and TRBJ1-1; no firm D call. The TCR was taken from a woman aged 25 to 39 in good health and CMV-seronegative. Input material: PBMCs. The CDR3 DNA is TGCGCCAGCAGCCAAGTTCGGGTTCTGAACACTGAAGCTTTCTTT. Translated, it gives CASSQVRVLNTEAFF.